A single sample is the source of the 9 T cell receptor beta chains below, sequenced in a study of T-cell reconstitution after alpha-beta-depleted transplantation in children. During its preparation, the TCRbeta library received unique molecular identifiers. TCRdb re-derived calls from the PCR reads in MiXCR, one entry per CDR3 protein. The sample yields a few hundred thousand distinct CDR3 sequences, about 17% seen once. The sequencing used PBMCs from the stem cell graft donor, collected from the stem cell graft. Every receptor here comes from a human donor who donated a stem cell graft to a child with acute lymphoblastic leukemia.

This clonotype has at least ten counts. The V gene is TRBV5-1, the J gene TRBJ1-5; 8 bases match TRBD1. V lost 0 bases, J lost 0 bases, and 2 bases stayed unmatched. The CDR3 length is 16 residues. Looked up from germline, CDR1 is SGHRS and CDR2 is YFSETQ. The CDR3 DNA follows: TGCGCCAGCAGCTTGGGGACAGGGTATAGCAATCAGCCCCAGCATTTT. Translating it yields CASSLGTGYSNQPQHF.

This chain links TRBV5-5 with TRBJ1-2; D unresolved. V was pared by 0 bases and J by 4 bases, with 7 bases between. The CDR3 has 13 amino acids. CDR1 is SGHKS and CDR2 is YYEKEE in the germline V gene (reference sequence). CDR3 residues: CASSLAGTYGYTF. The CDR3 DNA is TGTGCCAGCAGCTTGGCGGGTACCTATGGCTACACCTTC.

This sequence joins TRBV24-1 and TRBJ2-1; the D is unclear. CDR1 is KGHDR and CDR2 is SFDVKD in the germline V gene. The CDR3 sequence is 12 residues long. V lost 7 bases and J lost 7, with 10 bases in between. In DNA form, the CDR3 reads TGTGCCACCAGCCCCGGGCCGAATGAGCAGTTCTTC. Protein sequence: CATSPGPNEQFF.

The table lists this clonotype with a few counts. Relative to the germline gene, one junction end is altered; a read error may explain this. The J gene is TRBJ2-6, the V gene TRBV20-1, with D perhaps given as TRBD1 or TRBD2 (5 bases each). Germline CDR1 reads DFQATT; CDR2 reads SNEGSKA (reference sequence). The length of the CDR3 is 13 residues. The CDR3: CSATDSGANGLTF. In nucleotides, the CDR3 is TGCAGTGCTACGGACTCTGGGGCCAACGGCCTGACTTTC.

DNA for the CDR3: TGTGCCAGCAGCGACTTTATGCAAGAGACCCAGTACTTC. Amino acid sequence: CASSDFMQETQYF. The chain employs TRBV27 and TRBJ2-5; no reliable D call. Trimming took off 6 bases at V and 2 bases at J, with 10 bases between the two ends. The CDR3 length is 13 residues. Per germline, CDR1 MNHEY and CDR2 SMNVEV (reference sequence).

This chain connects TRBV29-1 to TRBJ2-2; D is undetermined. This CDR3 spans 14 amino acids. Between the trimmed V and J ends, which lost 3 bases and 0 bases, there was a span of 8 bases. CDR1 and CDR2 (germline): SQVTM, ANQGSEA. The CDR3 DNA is TGCAGCGTTGATACTAACGCGAACACCGGGGAGCTGTTTTTT. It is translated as CSVDTNANTGELFF.

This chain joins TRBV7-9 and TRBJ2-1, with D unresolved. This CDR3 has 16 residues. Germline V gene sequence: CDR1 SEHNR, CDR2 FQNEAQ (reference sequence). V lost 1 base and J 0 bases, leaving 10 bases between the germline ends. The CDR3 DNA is TGTGCCAGCAGCTTAGGGGCCAGAGGCTCCTACAATGAGCAGTTCTTC. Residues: CASSLGARGSYNEQFF. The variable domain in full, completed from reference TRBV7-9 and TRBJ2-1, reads DTGVSQNPRHKITKRGQNVTFRCDPISEHNRLYWYRQTLGQGPEFLTYFQNEAQLEKSRLLSDRFSAERPKGSFSTLEIQRTEQGDSAMYLCASSLGARGSYNEQFFGPGTRLTVL.

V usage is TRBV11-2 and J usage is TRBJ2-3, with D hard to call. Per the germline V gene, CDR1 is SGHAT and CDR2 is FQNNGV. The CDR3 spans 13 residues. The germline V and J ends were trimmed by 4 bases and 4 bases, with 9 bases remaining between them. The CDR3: CASSYWNSDTQYF. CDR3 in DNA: TGTGCCAGCAGCTACTGGAACTCAGATACGCAGTATTTT.

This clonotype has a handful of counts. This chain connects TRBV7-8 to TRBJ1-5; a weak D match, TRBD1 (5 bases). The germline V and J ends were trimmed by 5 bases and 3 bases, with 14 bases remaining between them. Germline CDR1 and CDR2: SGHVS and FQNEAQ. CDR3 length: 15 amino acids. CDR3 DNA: TGTGCCAGCAGCAGGACCAGGGAGTTCAATCAGCCCCAGCATTTT. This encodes CASSRTREFNQPQHF.